This TCR beta chain was identified during a study of identical twins. All donors were healthy Caucasians. V was cut by 0 bases and J by 15 bases, with 15 bases left in between. Germline assignment: CDR1 LGHDT and CDR2 YNNKEL (reference sequence). The CDR3 is 13 amino acids. Study-level findings and limits: Out-of-frame sharing of TCR alpha in monozygotic twins was underestimated by models. Abundant beta clonotypes from cord blood bore fewer insertions; memory repertoires lacked this pattern. Excess sharing between twins was weaker in beta out-of-frame sequences.

Each CDR3 protein is one row after TCRdb ran MiXCR on the 5' RACE reads. The repertoire holds 700,000 or so distinct CDR3 sequences, with more than 6.5% as singletons. The sample holds many counts of this clonotype. Its antigen is unknown. The same specimen was also included in a second study, on yellow fever vaccine responses in identical twins.

The sequencing input was PBMCs. This receptor was obtained from a woman younger than 30 in good health. The chain links TRBV3-1 to TRBJ2-4; tentatively, D is TRBD2 (5 bases). DNA of the CDR3: TGTGCCAGCAGCCAAGAGCTGGACTCGGCGGTGTACTTC. Its protein is CASSQELDSAVYF.